Below, 18 T cell receptor beta chains from the same sample are listed, as sequenced in a study of blood T cell repertoires in COVID-19. Assay used: immunoSEQ multiplex PCR; TCRdb lists only in-frame clones, some missing. Of under 250,000 clones listed, around 86% are singletons. The sample taken for sequencing was peripheral blood. The receptors stem from a woman of 80 years or more with COVID-19, enrolled during active disease.

The table lists this clone with a count of one. The chain uses TRBV10-1 and TRBJ1-1; the D is unclear. V lost 0 bases, J lost 1 base, and 9 bases lay in between. The germline gives CDR1 WNHNN, CDR2 SYGVQD (reference sequence). CDR3 length equals 15 residues. The CDR3 here is CASSESPGRNTEAFF. The CDR3 DNA reads TGCGCCAGCAGTGAGTCCCCGGGGAGGAACACTGAAGCTTTCTTT.

The chain uses TRBV6-5 and TRBJ1-4; possible D gene TRBD1, 5 bases. Germline CDR1 reads MNHEY; CDR2 reads SVGAGI. Trimming left V 8 bases short and J 7 bases short, with 20 bases between. The CDR3 totals 15 residues. The CDR3 reads CASSNRDGGGEKLFF. In nucleotides, the CDR3 is TGTGCCAGCTCAAACCGGGACGGCGGGGGTGAAAAACTGTTTTTT.

This clone was found a few times. This chain links TRBV5-6 with TRBJ1-1; the match to TRBD1 covers 8 bases. Germline loops: CDR1 SGHDT, CDR2 YYEEEE. V shed 3 bases and J 6 bases; nucleotides not matched to a gene: 13. The CDR3 length is 16 residues. The CDR3 loop reads CASSSGWTGQNPEAFF. The CDR3 DNA follows: TGTGCCAGCAGCTCAGGCTGGACAGGGCAGAATCCTGAAGCTTTCTTT.

CDR3 in amino acids: CASSRAGGSSGANVLTF. The CDR3 coding sequence is TGTGCCAGCTCACGGGCGGGCGGGTCCTCTGGGGCCAACGTCCTGACTTTC. The chain employs TRBV18 and TRBJ2-6; possibly TRBD2 for D (5 bases). The CDR3 sequence is 17 residues long. Germline V gives CDR1 KGHSH, CDR2 LQKENI. V lost 4 bases and J 0 bases, leaving 13 bases between the germline ends.

The rearrangement joins TRBV19 to TRBJ1-2, with 10 bases aligning to TRBD1. J gave up 3 bases and V 5 bases, and 9 bases lay outside the gene matches. CDR3 size: 16 residues. In germline, CDR1 is LNHDA, CDR2 SQIVND (reference sequence). CDR3 coding DNA: TGTGCCAGTAGTCCCCCCGGGACAGGGGTTGACTATGGCTACACCTTC. It specifies CASSPPGTGVDYGYTF.

This clone was seen only a few times. The chain has TRBV3-1 (or the pseudogene TRBV3-2) and TRBJ1-5; a weak D match, TRBD1 (6 bases). Germline loops: CDR1 LGHDT, CDR2 YNNKEL (reference sequence). Trimming left V 1 base short and J 0 bases short, with 19 bases between. The CDR3 sequence is 19 residues long. CDR3 sequence: CASSQVNFQQGNSNQPQHF. The CDR3 DNA sequence: TGTGCCAGCAGCCAAGTCAACTTTCAACAGGGTAATAGCAATCAGCCCCAGCATTTT.

This clone was detected once. The chain recombines TRBV7-9 with TRBJ1-2, with 8 bases aligning to TRBD1. Trimming removed 5 bases from V and 0 bases from J; junction bases left unmatched: 8. Germline CDR1 SEHNR, CDR2 FQNEAQ (reference sequence). The CDR3 has 16 residues. For the CDR3, the DNA is TGTGCCAGCAGCAAGGACAGGGCGCCGTCTAACTATGGCTACACCTTC. It specifies CASSKDRAPSNYGYTF.

This clone was recorded only once. The chain combines TRBV24-1 with TRBJ2-3; 9 positions match TRBD1. CDR1 KGHDR and CDR2 SFDVKD come from the germline V gene. The length of the CDR3 is 14 residues. The V and J ends lost 7 bases and 4 bases, in that order; junction bases with no gene match: 5. The CDR3: CATSKDRGPDTQYF. The DNA for the CDR3 is TGTGCCACCAGCAAGGACAGGGGTCCAGATACGCAGTATTTT.

The genes are TRBV19 and TRBJ1-1, with D unclear. The CDR3 is made up of 15 amino acids. V was trimmed by 1 base and J by 0 bases, leaving 9 bases between them. From germline, CDR1 is LNHDA and CDR2 SQIVND (reference sequence). CDR3 DNA sequence: TGTGCCAGTAGTATAGGTGCGAAGATGAACACTGAAGCTTTCTTT. Protein sequence: CASSIGAKMNTEAFF.

The chain links TRBV6-5 to TRBJ1-3; TRBD1 might be the D (5 bases). In germline, CDR1 is MNHEY, CDR2 SVGAGI. The V end was cut by 6 bases, the J end by 3 bases, with 12 bases between. CDR3 size: 14 residues. The CDR3 DNA reads as TGTGCCAGCAGGGGCGACAGAAATGGAAACACCATATATTTT. The encoded protein is CASRGDRNGNTIYF.

The V gene is TRBV3-1 (or the pseudogene TRBV3-2), the J gene TRBJ1-2; D ambiguous. The V gene lost 1 base and the J gene lost 8 bases, with 8 bases spanning the gap. This CDR3 has 12 residues. Germline loops: CDR1 LGHDT, CDR2 YNNKEL (reference sequence). CDR3: CASSQGLLGYTF. CDR3 in DNA: TGTGCCAGCAGCCAAGGTCTTCTCGGCTACACCTTC.

The rearrangement joins TRBV24-1 to TRBJ1-4; D not resolved. The germline V gene encodes CDR1 KGHDR and CDR2 SFDVKD. The CDR3 loop spans 17 amino acids. The V end lost 4 bases, the J end lost 3 bases, and 17 bases lay between the germline ends. In DNA, the CDR3 is TGTGCCACCAGTGACACCGAGCCCACCCCGGCTAATGAAAAACTGTTTTTT. It translates to CATSDTEPTPANEKLFF.

This clone was seen a single time. The gene calls are TRBV28 and TRBJ1-5; 10 bases match TRBD1. Losses at the gene ends were 4 bases for V and 4 bases for J; bases not matched to a gene: 4. CDR1 MDHEN and CDR2 SYDVKM come from the germline V gene. The CDR3 is 15 residues long. CDR3: CASSYPGQGNQPQHF. The CDR3 DNA is TGTGCCAGCAGTTATCCGGGACAGGGGAATCAGCCCCAGCATTTT.

V usage is TRBV7-3 and J usage is TRBJ2-1, with 7 bases fitting TRBD2. Trimming at V came to 2 bases and at J to 0 bases, leaving 1 base not matched to a gene. The CDR3 length is 15 residues. CDR1 SGHTA and CDR2 FQGTGA come from the germline V gene. The CDR3 is CASSLSGGSYNEQFF. Written as DNA, the CDR3 is TGTGCCAGCAGCTTATCGGGGGGCTCCTACAATGAGCAGTTCTTC.

The rearrangement links TRBV5-1 to TRBJ2-5, with 9 bases matching TRBD1. The V and J ends lost 4 bases and 5 bases, in that order; junction bases with no gene match: 9. The CDR3 sequence is 15 residues long. Germline V gene data show CDR1 as SGHRS and CDR2 as YFSETQ. The CDR3 sequence is CASSPGTGRRETQYF. In DNA, the CDR3 is TGCGCCAGCAGCCCCGGGACAGGGAGGCGGGAGACCCAGTACTTC.

Only one count was recorded for this clone. The rearrangement joins TRBV7-9 to TRBJ2-2, with a possible D match to TRBD1 (6 bases). V lost 7 bases to trimming and J lost 0 bases, with 9 bases between them. Germline V gives CDR1 SEHNR, CDR2 FQNEAQ (reference sequence). This CDR3 is built from 14 residues. CDR3: CASIDRPNTGELFF. The CDR3 bases are TGTGCCAGCATCGACAGGCCGAACACCGGGGAGCTGTTTTTT. Based on the CDR3 plus reference TRBV7-9 and TRBJ2-2, the full variable domain is DTGVSQNPRHKITKRGQNVTFRCDPISEHNRLYWYRQTLGQGPEFLTYFQNEAQLEKSRLLSDRFSAERPKGSFSTLEIQRTEQGDSAMYLCASIDRPNTGELFFGEGSRLTVL.

The V call is TRBV12-3 or TRBV12-4, the J call TRBJ2-3, with 9 bases identical to TRBD2. Germline trimming cut 6 bases from V and 6 bases from J; bases unmatched to any gene: 4. The CDR3 is 13 amino acids. In DNA form, the CDR3 reads TGTGCCAGCAGGACGAGCGGGGGGGATACGCAGTATTTT. Translating it yields CASRTSGGDTQYF.

This clone was observed a handful of times. The chain carries TRBV10-3 and TRBJ1-2; 8 nucleotides align to TRBD1. This CDR3 contains 13 residues. Germline CDR1 ENHRY, CDR2 SYGVKD. V dropped 4 bases and J dropped 5; count of bases not matched to a gene: 3. CDR3 sequence (DNA): TGTGCCATCAGTGGGACAGGGAGTTATGGCTACACCTTC. This sequence encodes CAISGTGSYGYTF.